A selection of T cell receptor beta chains follows, all from one sample in a study of beta chain features in type 1 diabetes. Repertoires were generated with immunoSEQ multiplex PCR, while TCRdb's copy carries only in-frame clones and drops some. This table has a few hundred thousand clones, 9.6% appearing once. The sequenced material came from central memory CD4+ T cells from blood. All receptors come from a man under 40 with type 1 diabetes. The CDR3 runs from the conserved cysteine through the conserved F or W. A D gene is named only where the DNA matches it firmly. Clone size, where shown, is once, few, many, or a class for clones that have expanded.

clone size	V gene	J gene	D gene	CDR3 DNA	CDR3 protein
few	TRBV6-6	TRBJ2-7	-	TGTGCCAGCAGTTACTCGCGGGACACCCAGTACGAGCAGTACTTC	CASSYSRDTQYEQYF
-	TRBV11-2	TRBJ2-1	-	TGTGCCAGCAGCTTAGGCGAGTGGAGCAATGAGCAGTTCTTC	CASSLGEWSNEQFF
many	TRBV7-2	TRBJ2-4	-	TGTGCCAGCAGCTTAGTAGGACTCATTGGTAGTAACATTCAGTACTTC	CASSLVGLIGSNIQYF
few	TRBV5-1	TRBJ1-2	-	TGCGCCAGCAGCTTGGAATATTTGAAGGCTGGCTACACCTTC	CASSLEYLKAGYTF
-	TRBV10-3	TRBJ2-5	-	TGTGCCAGCAGCCTAACAACAGTTCAAGAGACCCAGTACTTC	CASSLTTVQETQYF
-	TRBV7-9	TRBJ2-4	TRBD1	TGTGCCAGCAGCCCCAATATGAGACAGGGCGCCAAAAACATTCAGTACTTC	CASSPNMRQGAKNIQYF
few	TRBV30	TRBJ1-6	-	TGTGCCTGGAGTGTAGACACCTATAATTCACCCCTCCACTTT	CAWSVDTYNSPLHF
-	TRBV7-2	TRBJ2-3	TRBD2	TGTGCCAGCACCCCCCGGACTAGCCGAAGCACAGATACGCAGTATTTT	CASTPRTSRSTDTQYF
-	TRBV4-3	TRBJ1-2	-	TGCGCCAGCAGCCAAGGATTCAGGCGGGATGGCTACACCTTC	CASSQGFRRDGYTF
-	TRBV28	TRBJ1-1	-	TGTGCCAGCAGTTTAACGGGCGGCACTGAAGCTTTCTTT	CASSLTGGTEAFF
few	TRBV5-1	TRBJ2-2	-	TGCGCCAGCAGCTTGTCGGTACAGGGAAACACCGGGGAGCTGTTTTTT	CASSLSVQGNTGELFF
few	TRBV7-9	TRBJ2-5	-	TGTGCCAGCAGCCACAGGGAGACCCAGTACTTC	CASSHRETQYF
few	TRBV5-1	TRBJ2-2	-	TGCGCCAGCAGCTTGGGCGGCAGCTTGAACACCGGGGAGCTGTTTTTT	CASSLGGSLNTGELFF
-	TRBV18	TRBJ2-5	-	TGTGCCAGCTCAATCCAGGGAGAAGAGACCCAGTACTTC	CASSIQGEETQYF
-	TRBV5-1	TRBJ2-1	-	TGCGCCAGCAGCTTCATCGGTGGAAGTTACAATGAGCAGTTCTTC	CASSFIGGSYNEQFF
-	TRBV7-9	TRBJ2-1	TRBD1	TGTGCCAGCAGCCCCAGGGGGAGCTCCTACAATGAGCAGTTCTTC	CASSPRGSSYNEQFF
few	TRBV11-2	TRBJ2-7	TRBD2	TGTGCCAGCAGCCTCTTCCCACTAGCGGGAGAACGCTACGAGCAGTACTTC	CASSLFPLAGERYEQYF
few	TRBV4-2	TRBJ2-5	-	TGTGCCAGCAGCCACCGGGGGTGGGAGACCCAGTACTTC	CASSHRGWETQYF
-	TRBV6-1	TRBJ2-4	-	TGTGCCAGCAGTGTTAGCGCCTCGGAAAACATTCAGTACTTC	CASSVSASENIQYF
few	TRBV7-2	TRBJ2-1	TRBD2	TGTGCCAGCAGCTCAACTAGCGGGCCTCAGTTCTTC	CASSSTSGPQFF
few	TRBV5-6	TRBJ2-7	-	TGTGCCAGCAGCTCGGGACTGCCGCCCTACGAGCAGTACTTC	CASSSGLPPYEQYF
-	TRBV2	TRBJ2-5	-	TGTGCCAGCAGTGAAAATTCAGGAGCAGCACCGCAAGAGACCCAGTACTTC	CASSENSGAAPQETQYF
-	TRBV7-2	TRBJ2-7	TRBD1	TGTGCCAGCAGCCCTCTCGGACAGGGGGGCTACGAGCAGTACTTC	CASSPLGQGGYEQYF
few	TRBV2	TRBJ2-5	TRBD2	TGTGCCAGCAGTAAGGGGACTAGCGGGAGGACCCAAGAGACCCAGTACTTC	CASSKGTSGRTQETQYF
few	TRBV14	TRBJ2-5	TRBD1	TGTGCCAGCAGCTTACGTCTCGGACAGGGGGAGGAGACCCAGTACTTC	CASSLRLGQGEETQYF
few	TRBV13	TRBJ2-2	-	TGTGCCAGCAGCCGCCGGACAGCCACGAACACCGGGGAGCTGTTTTTT	CASSRRTATNTGELFF
-	TRBV6-5	TRBJ2-1	-	TGTGCCAGCAGTTACGAACAGTTCAATGAGCAGTTCTTC	CASSYEQFNEQFF
-	TRBV6-5	TRBJ2-7	TRBD1	TGTGCCAGCAGTTCGGGACAGGGGGCGCGAGAGCAGTACTTC	CASSSGQGAREQYF
-	TRBV19	TRBJ2-6	-	TGTGCCAGTAGTCTTCAACAGACCTCTGGGGCCAACGTCCTGACTTTC	CASSLQQTSGANVLTF
-	TRBV6-5	TRBJ2-3	-	TGTGCCAGCAGTACAGTGTACACAGATACGCAGTATTTT	CASSTVYTDTQYF
few	TRBV19	TRBJ1-1	-	TGTGCCAGTAGTATAATGGAGGGCGGGACTGAAGCTTTCTTT	CASSIMEGGTEAFF
few	TRBV4-2	TRBJ2-1	TRBD2	TGTGCCAGCAGCCAAGTGTCTAGCGGGAGGGGGGTCAATGAGCAGTTCTTC	CASSQVSSGRGVNEQFF
-	TRBV6-6	TRBJ1-2	-	TGTGCCAGCAGTTACACGAGGATAGGTGGCTACACCTTC	CASSYTRIGGYTF
-	TRBV18	TRBJ1-4	TRBD1	TGTGCCAGCTCCCGAGGGACAGGGGGAGACGAAAAACTGTTTTTT	CASSRGTGGDEKLFF
few	TRBV5-4	TRBJ2-7	-	TGCGCCAGCAGCTTGGCCTGGGACGAGCAGTACTTC	CASSLAWDEQYF
few	TRBV5-1	TRBJ2-2	-	TGCGCCAGCAGCTCCCGGGGCTGGGGGAACTCTGCGCCCGGGGAGCTGTTTTTT	CASSSRGWGNSAPGELFF
few	TRBV4-1	TRBJ1-3	-	TGCGCCAGCAGAGCAAGGGGCGACAGGAGCCCCTCTGGAAACACCATATATTTT	CASRARGDRSPSGNTIYF